These 21 T cell receptor beta chains came from one sample sequenced in a study of T-cell reconstitution after alpha-beta-depleted transplantation in children. Unique molecular identifiers were incorporated when the TCRbeta library was constructed. In TCRdb, the PCR reads were re-called with MiXCR into one record per CDR3 protein. The table has hundreds of thousands of distinct CDR3 sequences, approximately 13% seen once. The sequencing used PBMCs, mostly from graft donor cells, collected 360 days after TCRalphabeta/CD19-depleted stem cell transplant. The origin of the receptors is a male patient aged 10 to 17 who had a stem cell transplant for acute myeloid leukemia, so the T cells may come from the graft donor.

This clonotype was detected a few times. This chain links TRBV2 with TRBJ2-2; possible D gene TRBD1, 6 bases. This CDR3 has 15 residues. V lost 4 bases and J 4 bases, leaving 13 bases between the germline ends. The germline CDR1 and CDR2 sequences are SNHLY and FYNNEI. DNA for the CDR3: TGTGCCAGCAGTGGAGGGACACCCGTCACCGGGGAGCTGTTTTTT. Protein: CASSGGTPVTGELFF.

The rearrangement joins TRBV29-1 to TRBJ1-2; TRBD1 is a possible D gene (6 bases). Germline lookup yields CDR1 SQVTM and CDR2 ANQGSEA. The CDR3 is 12 amino acids. Trimming removed 6 bases from V and 8 bases from J, with 16 bases in between. The CDR3 sequence is CSVLWGLEGYTF. The CDR3 DNA follows: TGCAGCGTCCTTTGGGGGCTAGAGGGCTACACCTTC.

This clonotype came up many times. The rearrangement uses TRBV5-6 and TRBJ2-7, with 7 bases lining up with TRBD2. Germline CDR1 is SGHDT and CDR2 is YYEEEE. V dropped 3 bases and J dropped 4; count of bases not matched to a gene: 7. This CDR3 has 14 residues. The CDR3: CASSWGGRWYEQYF. The CDR3 coding sequence is TGTGCCAGCAGCTGGGGGGGGAGATGGTACGAGCAGTACTTC.

This clonotype was recorded at least ten times. This sequence joins TRBV12-3 or TRBV12-4 and TRBJ2-3, with 9 bases that match TRBD2. There are 17 residues in the CDR3. V trimming: 1 base; J trimming: 4 bases; junction bases outside the gene matches: 9. The CDR3 sequence: CASSLVLAGPSPDTQYF. The CDR3 DNA reads TGTGCCAGCAGTTTAGTACTAGCGGGTCCTTCCCCAGATACGCAGTATTTT.

This clonotype has at least ten counts. The V and J genes are TRBV4-3 and TRBJ2-3, with D possibly TRBD2 on 5 matching bases. The CDR3 consists of 17 residues. CDR1 is LGHNA, CDR2 YSLEER, per germline. V was shortened by 0 bases and J by 0 bases, with 13 bases between the two germline ends. CDR3 coding DNA: TGCGCCAGCAGCCAAGATGGGGTAGCGTCTAGCACAGATACGCAGTATTTT. Its translation: CASSQDGVASSTDTQYF.

Regarding this clonotype: Without the conserved terminal phenylalanine or tryptophan, this CDR3 likely stems from a read error. The chain is built from TRBV6-1 and TRBJ2-5; D might be TRBD1 or TRBD2, each matching 5 bases. The CDR3 is 15 residues long. The germline CDR1 and CDR2 sequences are MNHNS and SASEGT. Between the trimmed V and J ends, which lost 5 bases and 5 bases, there was a span of 18 bases. In nucleotides, the CDR3 is TGTGCCAGCAGTATTCCCGGAATCTGGGGGGAGACCCAGTACTTA. Amino acids: CASSIPGIWGETQYL.

This chain connects TRBV9 to TRBJ2-1; D call uncertain. The CDR3 consists of 13 residues. The germline CDR1 and CDR2 sequences are SGDLS and YYNGEE. The V end was cut by 1 base, the J end by 6 bases, with 8 bases between. CDR3 amino acids: CASSVTPVNEQFF. The CDR3 bases are TGTGCCAGCAGCGTAACCCCTGTCAATGAGCAGTTCTTC.

The chain uses TRBV5-1 and TRBJ2-5; 9 nucleotides match TRBD1. V shed 9 bases and J 3 bases; nucleotides not matched to a gene: 12. Germline CDR1 and CDR2: SGHRS and YFSETQ. The CDR3 covers 15 residues. The CDR3 protein is CATRQAGTGKETQYF. The CDR3 bases are TGCGCCACCAGACAGGCCGGGACAGGGAAAGAGACCCAGTACTTC.

V usage is TRBV4-3 and J usage is TRBJ2-5; TRBD1 agrees at 10 bases. Germline V gene lookup returns CDR1 LGHNA and CDR2 YSLEER. V shed 0 bases, J shed 5 bases, and the junction held 9 bases outside the gene matches. This CDR3 comprises 17 residues. The CDR3 region is CASSQDLATGGWETQYF. CDR3 DNA: TGCGCCAGCAGCCAAGATTTGGCGACAGGGGGCTGGGAGACCCAGTACTTC.

At least ten counts were recorded for this clonotype. The chain couples TRBV28 to TRBJ1-2; unclear D gene. The germline V and J ends were trimmed by 4 bases and 4 bases, with 16 bases remaining between them. The CDR3 contains 15 residues. Germline V lookup: CDR1 MDHEN, CDR2 SYDVKM. CDR3 in amino acids: CASSYDGRRLYGYTF. CDR3 DNA: TGTGCCAGCAGTTACGACGGGAGAAGGCTCTATGGCTACACCTTC.

This clonotype was observed a handful of times. The rearrangement joins TRBV7-2 to TRBJ1-3, with a weak D call TRBD1 (5 bases). V gave up 1 base and J gave up 10 bases, with 11 bases separating them. The CDR3 is made up of 13 amino acids. The germline CDR1 and CDR2 sequences are SGHTA and FQGNSA. The CDR3 sequence: CASSLEAQGTIYF. The CDR3 coding sequence is TGTGCCAGCAGCTTAGAGGCGCAGGGTACCATATATTTT.

This clonotype showed up just a few times. V gene TRBV12-3 or TRBV12-4 combines with J gene TRBJ2-7; 11 nucleotides agree with TRBD2. The CDR3 loop spans 17 amino acids. The V and J ends lost 5 bases and 0 bases, in that order; junction bases with no gene match: 9. CDR3 region: CASSPGTSGLYSYEQYF. For the CDR3, the DNA is TGTGCCAGCAGTCCCGGGACTAGCGGTTTATACTCCTACGAGCAGTACTTC.

This CDR3 reads CASFPGGPNTEAFF. The CDR3 coding sequence is TGTGCCAGCTTCCCGGGGGGCCCGAACACTGAAGCTTTCTTT. The chain combines TRBV28 with TRBJ1-1; a weak D match, TRBD1 (6 bases). The germline gives CDR1 MDHEN, CDR2 SYDVKM. This CDR3 is built from 14 residues. With 8 bases removed from V and 1 base from J, the gap between germline ends came to 14 bases.

For the CDR3, the DNA is TGTGCCAGCAGCTTTTTGACCCAGCTTGCTGAAGCTTTCTTT. Translated: CASSFLTQLAEAFF. The chain joins TRBV7-9 to TRBJ1-1; D is undetermined. The germline V and J ends were trimmed by 3 bases and 6 bases, with 14 bases remaining between them. This CDR3 is 14 amino acids long. Germline CDR1 is SEHNR and CDR2 is FQNEAQ (reference sequence). Together with reference TRBV7-9 and TRBJ1-1, the CDR3 gives the full variable domain: DTGVSQNPRHKITKRGQNVTFRCDPISEHNRLYWYRQTLGQGPEFLTYFQNEAQLEKSRLLSDRFSAERPKGSFSTLEIQRTEQGDSAMYLCASSFLTQLAEAFFGQGTRLTVV.

This rearrangement joins TRBV12-3 or TRBV12-4 to TRBJ2-7, with D perhaps matching TRBD1 (6 bases). The CDR3 runs 13 residues. Trimming shortened V by 6 bases and J by 3 bases, and 12 bases separated the two germline ends. The CDR3 nucleotides read TGTGCCAGCAGGGGGGACAAGTACTACGAGCAGTACTTC. It translates to CASRGDKYYEQYF.

The rearrangement links TRBV19 to TRBJ2-2, with TRBD1 matching over 7 bases. Germline V gene lookup returns CDR1 LNHDA and CDR2 SQIVND (reference sequence). The ends lost 4 bases at V and 0 bases at J; junction bases unmatched: 5. The CDR3 loop spans 16 amino acids. The CDR3 reads CASSTPTGSNTGELFF. The CDR3 nucleotides read TGTGCCAGTAGTACCCCGACAGGGTCGAACACCGGGGAGCTGTTTTTT. Combining the CDR3 with reference TRBV19 and TRBJ2-2 gives the whole variable domain DGGITQSPKYLFRKEGQNVTLSCEQNLNHDAMYWYRQDPGQGLRLIYYSQIVNDFQKGDIAEGYSVSREKKESFPLTVTSAQKNPTAFYLCASSTPTGSNTGELFFGEGSRLTVL.

The genes are TRBV28 and TRBJ1-1, with D hard to call. The CDR3 is 16 amino acids. Between the trimmed V and J ends, which lost 2 bases and 1 base, there was a span of 14 bases. In germline, CDR1 is MDHEN, CDR2 SYDVKM. CDR3: CASSLVVWSGNTEAFF. In nucleotides, the CDR3 is TGTGCCAGCAGTTTAGTCGTTTGGAGTGGGAACACTGAAGCTTTCTTT. The full variable domain, rest sourced from reference TRBV28 and TRBJ1-1, is DVKVTQSSRYLVKRTGEKVFLECVQDMDHENMFWYRQDPGLGLRLIYFSYDVKMKEKGDIPEGYSVSREKKERFSLILESASTNQTSMYLCASSLVVWSGNTEAFFGQGTRLTVV.

This clonotype was seen many times. The CDR3 nucleotides read TGCGGTTCCAGGGAGGCCTTCCTCTCTACGCAGTATTTT. This encodes CGSREAFLSTQYF. This chain uses TRBV29-1 with TRBJ2-3; D is possibly TRBD2 (6 bases). The length of the CDR3 is 13 residues. CDR1 SQVTM and CDR2 ANQGSEA come from the germline V gene.

In this sample, this clonotype turned up many times. The chain combines TRBV20-1 with TRBJ2-5, with 7 bases that match TRBD2. In germline, CDR1 is DFQATT, CDR2 SNEGSKA (reference sequence). This CDR3 contains 16 residues. V lost 0 bases to trimming and J lost 1 base; unmatched junction nucleotides: 8. CDR3 in DNA: TGCAGTGCTAGAGATCACGGGAGGATGGTCCAAGAGACCCAGTACTTC. Its translation: CSARDHGRMVQETQYF.

The table lists this clonotype with a few counts. This rearrangement joins TRBV11-2 to TRBJ2-1; D may be TRBD2 (5 bases). CDR1 is SGHAT and CDR2 is FQNNGV in the germline V gene. The ends were cut back, 4 bases at V and 10 bases at J, with 20 bases in the middle. The CDR3 consists of 15 residues. The CDR3 loop is CASSSPGRPAREQFF. The CDR3 bases are TGTGCCAGCAGCTCTCCTGGGAGACCAGCGCGAGAGCAGTTCTTC.

This clonotype has at least ten counts. The chain recombines TRBV6-1 with TRBJ2-1, with 8 bases aligning to TRBD2. Germline values: CDR1 MNHNS, CDR2 SASEGT. The length of the CDR3 is 14 residues. V was pared by 5 bases and J by 4 bases, with 4 bases of the junction left unmatched. The CDR3 loop reads CASSRTSSYNEQFF. CDR3 DNA sequence: TGTGCCAGCAGTAGGACTAGCTCTTACAATGAGCAGTTCTTC.